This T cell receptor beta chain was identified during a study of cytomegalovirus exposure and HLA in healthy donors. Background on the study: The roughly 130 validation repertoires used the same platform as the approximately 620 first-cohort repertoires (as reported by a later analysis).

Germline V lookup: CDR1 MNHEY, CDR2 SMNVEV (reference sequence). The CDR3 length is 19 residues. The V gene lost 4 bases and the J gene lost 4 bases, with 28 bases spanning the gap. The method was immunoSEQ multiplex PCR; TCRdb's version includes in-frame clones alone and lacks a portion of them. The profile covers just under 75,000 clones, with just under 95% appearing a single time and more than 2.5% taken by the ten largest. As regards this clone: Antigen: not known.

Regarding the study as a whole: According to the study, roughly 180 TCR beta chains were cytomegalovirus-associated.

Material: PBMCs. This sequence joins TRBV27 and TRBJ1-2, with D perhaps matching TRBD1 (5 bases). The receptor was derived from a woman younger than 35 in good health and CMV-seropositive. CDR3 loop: CASSSYTVEGRPDIYGYTF. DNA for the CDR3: TGTGCCAGCAGTTCCTATACCGTGGAGGGGAGGCCCGATATCTATGGCTACACCTTC.